Shown below are 27 T cell receptor beta chains from a single sample sequenced in a study of blood T cell repertoires in COVID-19. Clones were read by immunoSEQ multiplex PCR, and TCRdb kept only the in-frame ones, dropping some. The sample consists of 250,000 or so clones, around 90% of them appearing once. The source material was peripheral blood. Receptor source: a woman in her thirties or forties who had recovered from COVID-19.

The chain carries TRBV7-9 and TRBJ1-6, with D possibly being TRBD1 (6 bases). Germline V CDR1 and CDR2: SEHNR, FQNEAQ (reference sequence). CDR3 length: 14 amino acids. The V end lost 7 bases, the J end lost 4 bases, and 11 bases lay between the germline ends. The CDR3 DNA sequence: TGTGCCAGCACCCCACAGGGTTATAATTCACCCCTCCACTTT. Translated, it gives CASTPQGYNSPLHF. Full variable domain (rest looked up from reference TRBV7-9 and TRBJ1-6): DTGVSQNPRHKITKRGQNVTFRCDPISEHNRLYWYRQTLGQGPEFLTYFQNEAQLEKSRLLSDRFSAERPKGSFSTLEIQRTEQGDSAMYLCASTPQGYNSPLHFGNGTRLTVT.

The rearrangement joins TRBV6-5 to TRBJ2-1, with TRBD1 as a possible D gene (6 bases). CDR1 and CDR2 (germline): MNHEY, SVGAGI. CDR3 length: 13 residues. Deletions cut 7 bases from V and 12 bases from J, with 19 bases between. The CDR3 loop is CASTKTGPVVQFF. CDR3 DNA: TGTGCCAGCACCAAGACAGGCCCAGTCGTGCAGTTCTTC.

The V gene is TRBV7-9, the J gene TRBJ1-1, with 7 bases aligning to TRBD1. The CDR3 loop spans 14 amino acids. J gave up 5 bases and V 8 bases, and 11 bases lay outside the gene matches. Germline CDR1 SEHNR, CDR2 FQNEAQ (reference sequence). The CDR3 DNA sequence: TGTGCCAGCCGACCCCCGGGACAGACAACTGAAGCTTTCTTT. It specifies CASRPPGQTTEAFF.

Turning to this clone: Its ends do not fully match the called genes, so a read error is possible. The rearrangement joins TRBV9 to TRBJ2-7; D perhaps matches TRBD1 (6 bases). Germline V gene data show CDR1 as SGDLS and CDR2 as YYNGEE. CDR3 length: 15 amino acids. Here the CDR3 reads CANSHNQGRSYEQYF. As DNA, the CDR3 is TGTGCCAACAGCCACAACCAGGGGAGATCCTACGAGCAGTACTTC.

This sequence joins TRBV15 and TRBJ2-5, with TRBD2 matching 7 bases. V dropped 5 bases and J dropped 2; count of bases not matched to a gene: 11. This CDR3 spans 16 amino acids. The germline gives CDR1 LNHNV, CDR2 YYDKDF (reference sequence). This CDR3 is CATSGQRLGGQETQYF. The CDR3 DNA follows: TGTGCCACCAGCGGGCAACGGTTGGGGGGGCAAGAGACCCAGTACTTC.

This clone has a single count. The rearrangement links TRBV5-4 to TRBJ2-2, with 9 bases matching TRBD2. J was trimmed by 4 bases and V by 0 bases; bases with no gene match: 10. The CDR3 length is 18 residues. Looked up from germline, CDR1 is SGHNT and CDR2 is YYREEE (reference sequence). The CDR3 DNA follows: TGTGCCAGCAGCTTGGGGCTGGCGGGAGGGCAGGGCACCGGGGAGCTGTTTTTT. Protein: CASSLGLAGGQGTGELFF. Based on the CDR3 plus reference TRBV5-4 and TRBJ2-2, the full variable domain is ETGVTQSPTHLIKTRGQQVTLRCSSQSGHNTVSWYQQALGQGPQFIFQYYREEENGRGNFPPRFSGLQFPNYSSELNVNALELDDSALYLCASSLGLAGGQGTGELFFGEGSRLTVL.

V and J are TRBV28 and TRBJ1-2, with 9 bases matching TRBD1. This CDR3 comprises 15 residues. The junction had 7 bases not matched to a gene; V was cut back by 6 bases and J by 2 bases. CDR1 and CDR2 from the germline V gene are MDHEN and SYDVKM. In DNA form, the CDR3 reads TGTGCCAGCAGCCTACGACAGGGGGACAACTATGGCTACACCTTC. This encodes CASSLRQGDNYGYTF.

In this sample, this clone turned up once. V and J are TRBV3-1 (or the pseudogene TRBV3-2) and TRBJ1-4, with a possible D match to TRBD1 (5 bases). V was pared by 1 base and J by 7 bases, with 16 bases between. The length of the CDR3 is 16 residues. Germline assignment: CDR1 LGHDT and CDR2 YNNKEL (reference sequence). Here the CDR3 DNA reads TGTGCCAGCAGCCAAGGCGGGGTGGGACCCGGTGAAAAACTGTTTTTT. As protein: CASSQGGVGPGEKLFF.

J is TRBJ2-2 and V is TRBV5-6; D unresolved. Germline CDR1 is SGHDT and CDR2 is YYEEEE. The CDR3 sequence is 15 residues long. Trimming shortened V by 0 bases and J by 6 bases, and 12 bases separated the two germline ends. The CDR3 spells CASSLELRVAGELFF. The CDR3 DNA follows: TGTGCCAGCAGCTTGGAACTACGTGTGGCCGGGGAGCTGTTTTTT.

CDR3 sequence: CAWSVARGWLGGYTF. CDR3 DNA sequence: TGTGCCTGGAGTGTAGCCCGGGGGTGGTTGGGTGGCTACACCTTC. The V gene is TRBV30, the J gene TRBJ1-2, with D possibly matching TRBD1 (5 bases). The germline CDR1 and CDR2 sequences are GTSNPN and SVGIG (reference sequence). The V end was cut by 0 bases, the J end by 7 bases, with 18 bases between. The CDR3 is 15 amino acids.

This clone was counted once. The chain recombines TRBV4-3 with TRBJ2-5; 9 bases fit TRBD2. Germline CDR1 and CDR2: LGHNA and YSLEER. After removal of 1 base from V and 2 bases from J, the junction contained 5 bases not matched to a gene. The CDR3 length is 16 residues. The CDR3 here is CASSQGRREGQETQYF. CDR3 in DNA: TGCGCCAGCAGCCAAGGGAGGCGGGAGGGTCAAGAGACCCAGTACTTC.

CDR3: CASSRRTGAGGTDTQYF. The CDR3 nucleotides read TGTGCCAGCAGCCGTCGGACCGGGGCGGGAGGAACCGATACGCAGTATTTT. This chain links TRBV7-6 with TRBJ2-3; 8 bases are a match to TRBD2. CDR1 is SGHVS, CDR2 FNYEAQ, per germline. V shed 5 bases and J 6 bases; nucleotides not matched to a gene: 16. The CDR3 is made up of 17 amino acids.

This chain uses TRBV6-2 or TRBV6-3 with TRBJ1-3, with TRBD1 matching 10 bases. This CDR3 comprises 17 residues. CDR1 is MNHEY and CDR2 is SVGEGT in the germline V gene. J was trimmed by 7 bases and V by 6 bases; bases with no gene match: 15. This chain's CDR3 is CASSPIRQGAIRNTIYF. The CDR3 DNA sequence: TGTGCCAGCAGCCCTATCAGACAGGGGGCGATTAGGAACACCATATATTTT.

The chain combines TRBV6-2 or TRBV6-3 with TRBJ1-1; D not resolved. With 1 base removed from V and 1 base from J, the gap between germline ends came to 7 bases. Germline loops: CDR1 MNHEY, CDR2 SVGEGT. This CDR3 has 14 amino acids. The CDR3 sequence is CASSYYRPNTEAFF. CDR3 DNA: TGTGCCAGCAGTTACTACAGACCGAACACTGAAGCTTTCTTT.

This chain links TRBV6-5 with TRBJ1-2; D might be TRBD1 (6 bases). Trimming stripped 0 bases from V and 7 bases from J, with 15 bases between. Germline CDR1 and CDR2: MNHEY and SVGAGI. This CDR3 spans 15 amino acids. CDR3 loop: CASSYSGQSAGGYTF. As DNA, the CDR3 is TGTGCCAGCAGTTACTCCGGACAGTCGGCCGGTGGCTACACCTTC.

The gene calls are TRBV7-9 and TRBJ2-7; D is perhaps TRBD2 (5 bases). Per the germline V gene, CDR1 is SEHNR and CDR2 is FQNEAQ (reference sequence). Trimming cost V 11 bases and J 3 bases, with 8 bases left between them. The CDR3 sequence is 10 residues long. The CDR3 loop is CAPRGYEQYF. For the CDR3, the DNA is TGTGCCCCCCGGGGCTACGAGCAGTACTTC.

This chain uses TRBV7-2 with TRBJ2-3, with TRBD1 matching 12 bases. V shed 8 bases, J shed 3 bases, and the junction held 3 bases outside the gene matches. CDR3 length: 14 residues. CDR1 is SGHTA and CDR2 is FQGNSA in the germline V gene. This CDR3 is CASRDRGPTDTQYF. CDR3 in DNA: TGTGCCAGCCGGGACAGGGGGCCGACAGATACGCAGTATTTT.

This chain connects TRBV11-3 to TRBJ2-2; the match to TRBD2 covers 12 bases. There are 16 residues in the CDR3. Per the germline V gene, CDR1 is SGHNT and CDR2 is YENEEA. V dropped 6 bases and J dropped 7; count of bases not matched to a gene: 9. The chain's CDR3 is CASSQGLAGRGGELFF. CDR3 nucleotide sequence: TGTGCCAGCAGTCAAGGACTAGCGGGAAGGGGCGGGGAGCTGTTTTTT.

The chain couples TRBV12-3 or TRBV12-4 to TRBJ2-1; D gene ambiguous. The CDR3 is made up of 12 amino acids. Trimming pared 5 bases from V and 8 bases from J, leaving 10 bases between. CDR3 residues: CASSRVDHEQFF. The CDR3, as DNA: TGTGCCAGCAGTCGGGTCGATCATGAGCAGTTCTTC.

This clone was seen just once. This rearrangement joins TRBV23-1 to TRBJ2-5; D is perhaps TRBD1 (5 bases). TRBV23-1 qualifies as an ORF whose function is uncertain. The CDR3 sequence is 17 residues long. The V and J ends lost 4 bases and 3 bases respectively, with 21 bases between them. CDR3 nucleotides: TGCGCCAGCAGTCCAACCCCTGGAAGGGGTGCCAAAGAGACCCAGTACTTC. This translates into CASSPTPGRGAKETQYF.

J is TRBJ2-3 and V is TRBV19, with 12 bases matching TRBD2. V lost 4 bases, J lost 2 bases, and 4 bases stayed unmatched. Germline CDR1 reads LNHDA; CDR2 reads SQIVND (reference sequence). CDR3 length equals 16 residues. For the CDR3, the DNA is TGTGCCAGTAGTACCCGACTAGCGGGGGACACAGATACGCAGTATTTT. Protein: CASSTRLAGDTDTQYF.

This rearrangement joins TRBV3-1 (or the pseudogene TRBV3-2) to TRBJ2-5; D perhaps matches TRBD2 (6 bases). This CDR3 is built from 16 residues. From germline, CDR1 is LGHDT and CDR2 YNNKEL (reference sequence). V was trimmed by 4 bases and J by 3 bases, leaving 18 bases between them. The CDR3 DNA sequence: TGTGCCAGCAGCCCACATGGGTGGCTAGCGAAAGAGACCCAGTACTTC. It codes for CASSPHGWLAKETQYF.

The chain is built from TRBV5-4 and TRBJ2-7; TRBD1 matches 7 bases. CDR1 SGHNT and CDR2 YYREEE come from the germline V gene (reference sequence). Trimming removed 4 bases from V and 6 bases from J; junction bases left unmatched: 10. The CDR3 covers 14 residues. The CDR3 coding sequence is TGTGCCAGCAGCGAGGGACAGAGGAGGCGCGAGCAGTACTTC. Its translation is CASSEGQRRREQYF.

This clone is a singleton in its sample. The chain combines TRBV9 with TRBJ2-1; 10 bases fit TRBD2. Germline CDR1 and CDR2: SGDLS and YYNGEE. The CDR3 loop spans 15 amino acids. J was trimmed by 6 bases and V by 4 bases; bases with no gene match: 7. The CDR3 DNA reads as TGTGCCAGCAGCCGTAGCGGGAGGCCGGGCAATGAGCAGTTCTTC. Translation gives CASSRSGRPGNEQFF.

The chain carries TRBV7-8 and TRBJ1-2; 7 bases fit TRBD1. Per the germline V gene, CDR1 is SGHVS and CDR2 is FQNEAQ. The ends lost 4 bases at V and 4 bases at J; junction bases unmatched: 15. This CDR3 spans 17 amino acids. CDR3 DNA sequence: TGTGCCAGCAGCTCCCCCGGCCCACAGGGGATCCTCTATGGCTACACCTTC. As protein: CASSSPGPQGILYGYTF.

This clone was observed once. V is TRBV10-2 and J is TRBJ2-1, with a weak D call TRBD1 (6 bases). This CDR3 is 15 amino acids long. The V end was cut by 6 bases, the J end by 0 bases, with 12 bases between. The V gene's germline CDR1 is WSHSY and CDR2 SAAADI. CDR3 residues: CASRVLGGSYNEQFF. The CDR3 nucleotides read TGCGCCAGCAGAGTTTTAGGGGGCTCCTACAATGAGCAGTTCTTC.

The chain uses TRBV12-3 or TRBV12-4 and TRBJ2-5; the D is unclear. This CDR3 is 13 amino acids long. V was pared by 3 bases and J by 5 bases, with 10 bases between. This CDR3 reads CASSLSSAETQYF. CDR3 nucleotide sequence: TGTGCCAGCAGTTTGTCCAGCGCGGAGACCCAGTACTTC.